This TCR beta chain was recovered during a study of blood T cell repertoires in COVID-19. Study background: Some COVID-19 samples were acute and others convalescent; all came from the United States, Italy and Spain. In each case, the material was cDNA or gDNA derived from T cells, B-cell-depleted T cells, or PBMCs.

The age range of participants was about 18 to 95 years, with residence in about two dozen US areas. Authors' methods: Reference gene primers were amplified, and this amplification served to estimate nucleated cell counts. Some clones are missing from TCRdb's copy, which holds only in-frame ones; the method was immunoSEQ multiplex PCR. Clone size and the V and J calls come from that table; the DNA yielded D and trimming. Among 350,000 to 550,000 clones listed, 70% to 90% were seen once. The sequenced material came from PBMCs or T cells enriched from blood (not recorded which). This sequence was found in a woman aged 18-30 years with acute COVID-19.

The CDR3 coding sequence is TGTGCCACTCGGGACAGGCCCCAGAATCAGCCCCAGCATTTT. It specifies CATRDRPQNQPQHF. V is TRBV27 and J is TRBJ1-5, with 8 bases matching TRBD1. Germline assignment: CDR1 MNHEY and CDR2 SMNVEV (reference sequence). With 10 bases clipped from V and 4 bases from J, the junction kept 9 bases outside the gene matches. The CDR3 covers 14 residues.